This T cell receptor beta chain was obtained from a study of blood T cells in healthy people across ages. The second PCR ran about 6 to 12 cycles with a sample-barcoded 5' primer and J-beta primers. TCRdb re-called the 5' RACE reads with MiXCR, one entry per CDR3 protein. The repertoire has 700,000 to 850,000 distinct CDR3 sequences, around half of them found once; the top ten carry around 40%. The donors, all healthy, were Caucasians living in Russia, aged roughly 6 to 100. The CDR3 is made up of 15 amino acids. CDR1 KGHSH and CDR2 LQKENI come from the germline V gene. The V segment lost 0 bases and the J segment 5 bases; nucleotides outside the gene matches: 4. Study-level findings and limits: It was the long-lived donors that had more naive CD4+ cells and higher diversity than aged donors. With naive T cell percentage, TCR beta diversity showed a strong correlation.

This clonotype was seen once. Its antigen is as yet unknown. The chain uses TRBV18 and TRBJ1-1; the match to TRBD1 covers 9 bases. Input material: blood. The sequence was obtained from a man aged 80 or over in good health. The CDR3 nucleotides read TGTGCCAGCTCACCACCCCCGGGACAGGGAACTGAAGCTTTCTTT. It yields the protein CASSPPPGQGTEAFF.